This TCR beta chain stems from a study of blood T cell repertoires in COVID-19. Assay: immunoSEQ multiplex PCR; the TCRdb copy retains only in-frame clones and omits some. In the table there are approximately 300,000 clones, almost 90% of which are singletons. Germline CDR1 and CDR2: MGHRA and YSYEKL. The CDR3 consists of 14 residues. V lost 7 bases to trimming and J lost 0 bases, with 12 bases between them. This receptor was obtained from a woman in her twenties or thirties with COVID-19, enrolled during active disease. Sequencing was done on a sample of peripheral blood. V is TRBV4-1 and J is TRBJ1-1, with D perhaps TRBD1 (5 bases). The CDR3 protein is CASKVGGLNTEAFF. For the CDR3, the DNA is TGCGCCAGCAAGGTGGGGGGTCTGAACACTGAAGCTTTCTTT.